The 16 T cell receptor beta chains reported below all come from one sample, sequenced in a study of blood T cell repertoires in COVID-19. The table came from immunoSEQ multiplex PCR; TCRdb's copy has only in-frame clones and leaves some out. The sample has 120,000 or so clones, 80% to 90% seen once; the top ten hold 25% to 30%. Sequencing was performed on peripheral blood. The receptors here all came from a man aged 70 or older with active or convalescent COVID-19.

The chain's CDR3 is CASSDFNPIPGANVLTF. CDR3 DNA sequence: TGTGCCAGTAGCGACTTTAACCCCATCCCTGGGGCCAACGTCCTGACTTTC. The chain is built from TRBV19 and TRBJ2-6, with D unclear. Trimming left V 6 bases short and J 2 bases short, with 17 bases between. CDR3 length equals 17 residues. Germline V CDR1 and CDR2: LNHDA, SQIVND (reference sequence).

The chain is built from TRBV28 and TRBJ2-1, with 10 positions matching TRBD2. This CDR3 has 16 residues. Trimming removed 5 bases from V and 6 bases from J; junction bases left unmatched: 10. The germline V gene encodes CDR1 MDHEN and CDR2 SYDVKM. This CDR3 is CASSLLAGGGGNEQFF. CDR3 DNA: TGTGCCAGCAGTCTATTAGCGGGAGGTGGAGGCAATGAGCAGTTCTTC.

DNA for the CDR3: TGTGCCAGCCACTGGACTAGCGTGAACACCGGGGAGCTGTTTTTT. This sequence encodes CASHWTSVNTGELFF. The chain combines TRBV6-5 with TRBJ2-2; 9 positions match TRBD2. V was clipped by 8 bases and J by 1 base; unmatched bases: 5. Germline CDR1 is MNHEY and CDR2 is SVGAGI. The CDR3 loop spans 15 amino acids.

The rearrangement links TRBV10-3 to TRBJ2-1, with a possible D match to TRBD1 (5 bases). Trimming removed 6 bases at V and 7 bases at J, with 7 bases between. This CDR3 spans 11 amino acids. Germline V lookup: CDR1 ENHRY, CDR2 SYGVKD. CDR3 DNA: TGTGCCATCAGACAGGAGAATGAGCAGTTCTTC. This translates into CAIRQENEQFF.

This CDR3 reads CASSLSAGANEKLFF. CDR3 sequence (DNA): TGTGCCAGCAGCTTAAGTGCAGGGGCCAATGAAAAACTGTTTTTT. The rearrangement links TRBV11-2 to TRBJ1-4; the D gene is possibly TRBD1 (6 bases). From germline, CDR1 is SGHAT and CDR2 FQNNGV. Trimming removed 2 bases at V and 5 bases at J, with 12 bases between. The CDR3 has 15 amino acids.

This chain uses TRBV6-5 with TRBJ2-2, with TRBD1 matching over 7 bases. Germline V gives CDR1 MNHEY, CDR2 SVGAGI. With V trimmed by 2 bases and J by 6 bases, 9 bases remained unmatched. This CDR3 has 16 residues. CDR3 loop: CASSYVKGALAGELFF. CDR3 nucleotide sequence: TGTGCCAGCAGTTACGTAAAGGGGGCCCTAGCCGGGGAGCTGTTTTTT.

J is TRBJ2-3 and V is TRBV5-1; D not resolved. CDR1 and CDR2 (germline): SGHRS, YFSETQ. The CDR3 extends over 13 amino acids. V lost 2 bases, J lost 2 bases, and 6 bases lay in between. The CDR3 coding sequence is TGCGCCAGCAGCTTAGTACTCACAGATACGCAGTATTTT. This sequence encodes CASSLVLTDTQYF.

This chain connects TRBV30 to TRBJ2-7; TRBD1 matches 10 bases. V was clipped by 2 bases and J by 4 bases; unmatched bases: 5. CDR1 and CDR2 from the germline V gene are GTSNPN and SVGIG (reference sequence). This CDR3 comprises 14 residues. The CDR3, as DNA: TGTGCCTGGAGTTCGACAGGGGGCGGGTACGAGCAGTACTTC. Its protein is CAWSSTGGGYEQYF. The complete variable domain, with remaining parts taken from reference TRBV30 and TRBJ2-7, reads SQTIHQWPATLVQPVGSPLSLECTVEGTSNPNLYWYRQAAGRGLQLLFYSVGIGQISSEVPQNLSASRPQDRQFILSSKKLLLSDSGFYLCAWSSTGGGYEQYFGPGTRLTVT.

This chain connects TRBV18 to TRBJ1-2, with 8 positions matching TRBD1. Trimming took 4 bases from V and 7 from J; bases not matched to a gene: 8. The CDR3 spans 14 residues. Germline V gene lookup returns CDR1 KGHSH and CDR2 LQKENI. The CDR3 spells CASSRLDREGGYTF. As DNA, the CDR3 is TGTGCCAGCTCACGGTTGGACAGGGAGGGTGGCTACACCTTC.

This rearrangement joins TRBV5-6 to TRBJ1-2; 9 bases agree with TRBD1. The CDR3 is 15 residues long. Germline V gene data show CDR1 as SGHDT and CDR2 as YYEEEE. The junction had 8 bases not matched to a gene; V was cut back by 0 bases and J by 8 bases. For the CDR3, the DNA is TGTGCCAGCAGCTTGGTAACAGGGGGCCCGAAAGGCTACACCTTC. This encodes CASSLVTGGPKGYTF.

This rearrangement joins TRBV24-1 to TRBJ1-5; no clear D. The CDR3 has 12 amino acids. V gave up 1 base and J gave up 11 bases, with 8 bases separating them. CDR1 is KGHDR and CDR2 is SFDVKD in the germline V gene. DNA for the CDR3: TGTGCCACCAGTGATTTAAACACAGCCCAGCATTTT. Its translation is CATSDLNTAQHF.

This chain connects TRBV7-2 to TRBJ2-2; D gene ambiguous. The CDR3 contains 14 residues. Germline V lookup: CDR1 SGHTA, CDR2 FQGNSA. Trimming removed 3 bases at V and 6 bases at J, with 11 bases between. CDR3 in amino acids: CASSFWARAGELFF. The CDR3 DNA sequence: TGTGCCAGCAGCTTTTGGGCGAGAGCCGGGGAGCTGTTTTTT.

About this clone itself: Other nucleotide sequences from this sample produce the same CDR3. V is TRBV6-1 and J is TRBJ1-5, with D hard to call. V was clipped by 1 base and J by 4 bases, with 8 bases between them. CDR3 length: 14 amino acids. Germline V CDR1 and CDR2: MNHNS, SASEGT. The CDR3 sequence is CASSEGWQNQPQHF. Here the CDR3 DNA reads TGTGCCAGCAGTGAAGGTTGGCAGAATCAGCCCCAGCATTTT.

The V call is TRBV30, the J call TRBJ2-7; 9 bases map to TRBD2. Trimming at V came to 2 bases and at J to 3 bases, leaving 8 bases not matched to a gene. The V gene's germline CDR1 is GTSNPN and CDR2 SVGIG (reference sequence). The CDR3 is made up of 15 amino acids. CDR3 bases: TGTGCCTGGAGTCCCCTAGGCGGGAGGGGCTACGAGCAGTACTTC. This gives the protein CAWSPLGGRGYEQYF. The variable domain in full, with the rest retrieved from reference TRBV30 and TRBJ2-7, is SQTIHQWPATLVQPVGSPLSLECTVEGTSNPNLYWYRQAAGRGLQLLFYSVGIGQISSEVPQNLSASRPQDRQFILSSKKLLLSDSGFYLCAWSPLGGRGYEQYFGPGTRLTVT.

The gene calls are TRBV9 and TRBJ1-6, with D maybe TRBD1 (6 bases). The CDR3 sequence is 14 residues long. CDR1 is SGDLS and CDR2 is YYNGEE in the germline V gene. Trimming removed 2 bases from V and 9 bases from J, with 12 bases in between. In DNA form, the CDR3 reads TGTGCCAGCAGCGTCCGACAGGATGGTTCACCCCTCCACTTT. This translates into CASSVRQDGSPLHF. Complete variable domain (other parts from reference TRBV9 and TRBJ1-6): DSGVTQTPKHLITATGQRVTLRCSPRSGDLSVYWYQQSLDQGLQFLIQYYNGEERAKGNILERFSAQQFPDLHSELNLSSLELGDSALYFCASSVRQDGSPLHFGNGTRLTVT.

The rearrangement uses TRBV13 and TRBJ2-3; D gene unclear. V shed 6 bases and J shed 2 bases, with 9 bases lying between them. The CDR3 length is 13 residues. Germline-derived CDR1 and CDR2 are PRHDT and FYEKMQ (reference sequence). The CDR3 DNA follows: TGTGCCAGCAGTTTGAGGTTCACAGATACGCAGTATTTT. It is translated as CASSLRFTDTQYF.